The T cell receptor (beta chain) under discussion was sequenced for a study of identical twins. Each CDR3 protein gets one entry after TCRdb re-called the 5' RACE reads with MiXCR. The table shows some 210,000 distinct CDR3 sequences, with approximately 15% occurring only once. The germline CDR1 and CDR2 sequences are SEHNR and FQNEAQ (reference sequence). Germline trimming cut 5 bases from V and 6 bases from J; bases unmatched to any gene: 11. The CDR3 runs to 15 residues. The same data also contributed to another study, on T cells expressing NK-cell markers.

Sequenced sample: CD8+ T cells sorted from blood. The TCR originated in a woman aged 18-35 years in good health. The chain employs TRBV7-9 and TRBJ2-7; 9 positions match TRBD2. The CDR3 DNA reads as TGTGCCAGCAGCGTGGCTAGCGGGGAGCTTGGCGAGCAGTACTTC. Encoded protein: CASSVASGELGEQYF.